These 4 T cell receptor beta chains came from one sample sequenced in a study of post-analysis software for immune sequencing data. The authors incorporated unique molecular identifiers into the TCR beta cDNA libraries. Using its own MiXCR run on the PCR reads, TCRdb lists one record per CDR3 protein. This table holds 380,000 or so distinct CDR3 sequences, 30% to 45% found once. Study results and caveats: The five TRBV segments detected at higher frequency in patients than in controls included TRBV5-6, TRBV5-1 and TRBV20-1.

What these receptors recognize is not known. Material: blood. The receptors shown here come from a girl between 5 and 17 years old with multiple sclerosis.

On this clonotype itself: One junction end does not reproduce the germline sequence, and a read error may be involved. The CDR3 here is CASGEFNEKRFF. DNA of the CDR3: TGTGCCAGCGGGGAGTTTAATGAAAAACGGTTTTTT. The genes are TRBV2 and TRBJ1-4; D not certain. Germline lookup yields CDR1 SNHLY and CDR2 FYNNEI. The CDR3 has 12 amino acids.

This clonotype was counted ten times or more. The V call is TRBV12-3 or TRBV12-4, the J call TRBJ2-1; D uncertain. Trimming left V 5 bases short and J 5 bases short, with 4 bases between. The CDR3 length is 11 residues. This CDR3 is CASSRNNEQFF. CDR3 DNA sequence: TGTGCCAGCAGTCGTAACAATGAGCAGTTCTTC.

This clonotype has just a few counts. The V call is TRBV12-3 or TRBV12-4, the J call TRBJ2-1; 8 bases match TRBD2. The CDR3 loop spans 18 amino acids. The V segment lost 6 bases and the J segment 6 bases; nucleotides outside the gene matches: 19. The CDR3 nucleotides are TGTGCCAGCAGGGACGGGGGGGCAAGTACATCCACAAGCAATGAGCAGTTCTTC. As protein: CASRDGGASTSTSNEQFF.

This chain connects TRBV6-5 to TRBJ2-2, with D possibly TRBD2 on 7 matching bases. The V gene lost 7 bases and the J gene lost 2 bases, with 17 bases spanning the gap. The CDR3 is 16 amino acids. CDR1 and CDR2 from the germline V gene are MNHEY and SVGAGI. The chain's CDR3 is CASTLGGGVNTGELFF. For the CDR3, the DNA is TGTGCCAGCACCTTAGGGGGGGGAGTTAACACCGGGGAGCTGTTTTTT.